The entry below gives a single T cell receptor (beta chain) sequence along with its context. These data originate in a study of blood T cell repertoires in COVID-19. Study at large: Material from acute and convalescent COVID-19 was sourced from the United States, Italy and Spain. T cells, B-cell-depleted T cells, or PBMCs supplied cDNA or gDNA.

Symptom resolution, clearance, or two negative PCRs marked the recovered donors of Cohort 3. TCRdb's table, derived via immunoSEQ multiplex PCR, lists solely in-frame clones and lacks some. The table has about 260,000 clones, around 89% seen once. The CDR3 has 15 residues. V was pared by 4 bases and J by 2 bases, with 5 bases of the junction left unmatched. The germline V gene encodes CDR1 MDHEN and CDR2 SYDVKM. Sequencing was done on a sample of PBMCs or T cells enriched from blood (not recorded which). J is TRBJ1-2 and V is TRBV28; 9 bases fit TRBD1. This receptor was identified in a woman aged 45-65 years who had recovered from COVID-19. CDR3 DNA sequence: TGTGCCAGCAGTTCGACCGGGACAGGGAACTATGGCTACACCTTC. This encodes CASSSTGTGNYGYTF.